The T cell receptor (beta chain) described here comes from a study of PD-1 blockade in classical Hodgkin lymphoma. Sequenced by immunoSEQ multiplex PCR; TCRdb stores in-frame clones only, minus some. The top ten clones hold over 2% of a sample with 25,000 to 35,000 clones, approximately 85% of them seen once. Broader study findings: No one has yet defined what causes the repertoire differences, which may be disease activity or prior therapy. Compared with healthy donors, newly diagnosed patients reportedly showed lower baseline TCR diversity. Baseline diversity was lower in partial responders and progressors than complete responders.

Regarding time point: cycle 4 day 1 (C4D1), after more than five weeks of nivolumab. In every patient, relapse followed autologous stem cell transplantation, while exposure to brentuximab vedotin differed. It was by magnetic negative selection that CD4+ T cells were purified from thawed PBMCs. Looked up from germline, CDR1 is SNHLY and CDR2 is FYNNEI. V was trimmed by 6 bases and J by 0 bases, leaving 5 bases between them. The CDR3 is 12 residues long. In the case of this clone: Its antigen is unidentified.

This TCR was sampled from a human donor with classical Hodgkin lymphoma. The rearrangement joins TRBV2 to TRBJ1-2, with D unclear. Material: CD4+ T cells from blood, obtained before the fourth cycle of nivolumab. The CDR3 bases are TGTGCCAGCAGCGAAACTAACTATGGCTACACCTTC. Encoded protein: CASSETNYGYTF. Variable domain in full (rest from reference TRBV2 and TRBJ1-2): EPEVTQTPSHQVTQMGQEVILRCVPISNHLYFYWYRQILGQKVEFLVSFYNNEISEKSEIFDDQFSVERPDGSNFTLKIRSTKLEDSAMYFCASSETNYGYTFGSGTRLTVV.